These T cell receptor beta chains were read from a single sample in a study of T-cell reconstitution after alpha-beta-depleted transplantation in children. Via MiXCR, TCRdb re-called the PCR reads, giving one row per CDR3 protein. This sample has 100,000 to 120,000 distinct CDR3 sequences, with 10% to 13% found just once. Sequenced material: PBMCs from the stem cell graft donor, taken from the stem cell graft. The receptors stem from a human donor who donated a stem cell graft to a child with acute lymphoblastic leukemia. The CDR3 runs from the conserved cysteine through the conserved F or W. Fields, in order: V gene, clone size, CDR3 length, J gene, D gene, CDR3 DNA, CDR3 protein. The D gene is left open where the match is weak. Size values are once, few and many counts, or a class for expanded clones, and some rows have none.

v_gene: TRBV27; abundance: many; len: 16; j_gene: TRBJ2-4; d_gene: NA; CDR3nt: TGTGCCAGCAGTTTGTCCCGACCACTAGCCAAAAACATTCAGTACTTC; CDR3aa: CASSLSRPLAKNIQYF
v_gene: TRBV4-1; abundance: many; len: 14; j_gene: TRBJ1-1; d_gene: NA; CDR3nt: TGCGCCAGCAGCCAAAAAGGGGGGGACACTGAAGCTTTCTTT; CDR3aa: CASSQKGGDTEAFF
v_gene: TRBV20-1; abundance: many; len: 17; j_gene: TRBJ2-7; d_gene: NA; CDR3nt: TGCAGTGCTAGTTCCTCGATCGGGCAGGGATACTCCTACGAGCAGTACTTC; CDR3aa: CSASSSIGQGYSYEQYF
v_gene: TRBV7-3; abundance: many; len: 12; j_gene: TRBJ2-1; d_gene: NA; CDR3nt: TGTGCCAGCAGCTTGAACTCCAATGAGCAGTTCTTC; CDR3aa: CASSLNSNEQFF
v_gene: TRBV9; abundance: many; len: 17; j_gene: TRBJ2-3; d_gene: NA; CDR3nt: TGTGCCAGCAGCGTATCGGATCACGGCGGGGGCACAGATACGCAGTATTTT; CDR3aa: CASSVSDHGGGTDTQYF
v_gene: TRBV5-1; abundance: few; len: 13; j_gene: TRBJ1-6; d_gene: NA; CDR3nt: TGCGCCAGCAGCCGATTCCACGATTCACCCCTCCACTTT; CDR3aa: CASSRFHDSPLHF
v_gene: TRBV28; abundance: many; len: 15; j_gene: TRBJ2-2; d_gene: NA; CDR3nt: TGTGCCAGCATCCTGGCGAGGGGAATAACCGGGGAGCTGTTTTTT; CDR3aa: CASILARGITGELFF
v_gene: TRBV5-4; abundance: NA; len: 15; j_gene: TRBJ2-7; d_gene: NA; CDR3nt: TGTGCCAGCAGCCCTGAGGCCGGGACGTACTACGAGCAGTACTTC; CDR3aa: CASSPEAGTYYEQYF
v_gene: TRBV29-1; abundance: many; len: 13; j_gene: TRBJ2-7; d_gene: TRBD1; CDR3nt: TGCAGCGTTCGACAGGGGCCGGCCTACGAGCAGTACTTC; CDR3aa: CSVRQGPAYEQYF
v_gene: TRBV7-2; abundance: many; len: 12; j_gene: TRBJ2-1; d_gene: TRBD2; CDR3nt: TGTGCCAGCAGCTACCAGCGGGGGGAGCAGTTCTTC; CDR3aa: CASSYQRGEQFF
v_gene: TRBV5-5; abundance: many; len: 16; j_gene: TRBJ2-3; d_gene: NA; CDR3nt: TGTGCCAGCAACATGGGGAGTAGGGGGACCACAGATACGCAGTATTTT; CDR3aa: CASNMGSRGTTDTQYF
v_gene: TRBV7-2; abundance: many; len: 15; j_gene: TRBJ2-7; d_gene: NA; CDR3nt: TGTGCCAGCAGCTTAGTAGTCGGTTATTCCTACGAGCAGTACTTC; CDR3aa: CASSLVVGYSYEQYF
v_gene: TRBV6-2/TRBV6-3; abundance: many; len: 14; j_gene: TRBJ1-2; d_gene: NA; CDR3nt: TGTGCCAGCAGTTACTCGAGCACCAACTATGGCTACACCTTC; CDR3aa: CASSYSSTNYGYTF
v_gene: TRBV7-9; abundance: few; len: 14; j_gene: TRBJ2-7; d_gene: NA; CDR3nt: TGTGCCAGCAGCCCCACGGGGGCCCCGGGCGAGCAGTACTTC; CDR3aa: CASSPTGAPGEQYF
v_gene: TRBV11-1; abundance: many; len: 17; j_gene: TRBJ2-6; d_gene: NA; CDR3nt: TGTGCCAGCAGCTTAGGACAGTCCTCCTCTGGGGCCAACGTCCTGACTTTC; CDR3aa: CASSLGQSSSGANVLTF
v_gene: TRBV12-3/TRBV12-4; abundance: many; len: 13; j_gene: TRBJ2-2; d_gene: NA; CDR3nt: TGTGCCAGCAGTACAGCGAACACCGGGGAGCTGTTTTTT; CDR3aa: CASSTANTGELFF
v_gene: TRBV20-1; abundance: many; len: 15; j_gene: TRBJ2-1; d_gene: TRBD2; CDR3nt: TGCAGTGCAAAGCCGGGACTAGCGGTTTACAATGAGCAGTTCTTC; CDR3aa: CSAKPGLAVYNEQFF
v_gene: TRBV9; abundance: many; len: 16; j_gene: TRBJ2-3; d_gene: TRBD2; CDR3nt: TGTGCCAGCAGCGTAGTAGGTAGCGGGGAGACAGATACGCAGTATTTT; CDR3aa: CASSVVGSGETDTQYF
v_gene: TRBV5-6; abundance: many; len: 16; j_gene: TRBJ1-6; d_gene: TRBD1; CDR3nt: TGTGCCAGCAGCGGGGACAGGGGAAAGTATAATTCACCCCTCCACTTT; CDR3aa: CASSGDRGKYNSPLHF
v_gene: TRBV29-1; abundance: many; len: 13; j_gene: TRBJ2-3; d_gene: TRBD2; CDR3nt: TGCAGCGTTGTAGCGGGGCTCGGGAATACGCAGTATTTT; CDR3aa: CSVVAGLGNTQYF
v_gene: TRBV6-2/TRBV6-3; abundance: NA; len: 12; j_gene: TRBJ2-3; d_gene: NA; CDR3nt: TGTGCCAGCAGGTTCCGAACAGATACGCAGTATTTT; CDR3aa: CASRFRTDTQYF
v_gene: TRBV5-6; abundance: many; len: 21; j_gene: TRBJ2-6; d_gene: TRBD1; CDR3nt: TGTGCCAGCAGCTTTGATCCTACGAAGACAGGGGTAATCTCTGGGGCCAACGTCCTGACTTTC; CDR3aa: CASSFDPTKTGVISGANVLTF
v_gene: TRBV6-2/TRBV6-3; abundance: many; len: 12; j_gene: TRBJ1-2; d_gene: NA; CDR3nt: TGTGCCAGCAGTTCCGGAAGGCATGGCTACACCTTC; CDR3aa: CASSSGRHGYTF
v_gene: TRBV4-1; abundance: many; len: 15; j_gene: TRBJ1-5; d_gene: NA; CDR3nt: TGCGCCAGCAGCCAAGGGGGCAGGATCAATCAGCCCCAGCATTTT; CDR3aa: CASSQGGRINQPQHF
v_gene: TRBV7-8; abundance: many; len: 14; j_gene: TRBJ2-7; d_gene: NA; CDR3nt: TGTGCCAGCAGCTCTGGAACAGGCTCCTACGAGCAGTACTTC; CDR3aa: CASSSGTGSYEQYF
v_gene: TRBV6-2/TRBV6-3; abundance: many; len: 12; j_gene: TRBJ1-1; d_gene: NA; CDR3nt: TGTGCCAGCAGTTACACGAAGGCTGAAGCTTTCTTT; CDR3aa: CASSYTKAEAFF
v_gene: TRBV28; abundance: many; len: 12; j_gene: TRBJ2-7; d_gene: NA; CDR3nt: TGTGCCAGCAACCCCGGACAGCGCGAGCAGTACTTC; CDR3aa: CASNPGQREQYF
v_gene: TRBV2; abundance: few; len: 19; j_gene: TRBJ2-2; d_gene: TRBD2; CDR3nt: TGTGCCTGCTCCTCCGGACTAGGATCCTTCCCGACATCAACCGGGGAGCTGTTTTTT; CDR3aa: CACSSGLGSFPTSTGELFF
v_gene: TRBV20-1; abundance: many; len: 16; j_gene: TRBJ2-1; d_gene: NA; CDR3nt: TGCAGTGCCGGCGCCGGAGGACTTATAGGGGTCCATGAGCAGTTCTTC; CDR3aa: CSAGAGGLIGVHEQFF
v_gene: TRBV11-3; abundance: NA; len: 14; j_gene: TRBJ2-1; d_gene: NA; CDR3nt: TGTGCCAGCAGCCTAAGTCGATCCTACAATGAGCAGTTCTTC; CDR3aa: CASSLSRSYNEQFF
v_gene: TRBV15; abundance: many; len: 13; j_gene: TRBJ1-2; d_gene: NA; CDR3nt: TGTGCCACCAGCAGAGCGACGTCTGGTGGCTACACCTTC; CDR3aa: CATSRATSGGYTF
v_gene: TRBV11-2; abundance: many; len: 16; j_gene: TRBJ2-3; d_gene: TRBD2; CDR3nt: TGTGCCAGCAGCCCCCTAGGGCGGGGGATGCCAGATACGCAGTATTTT; CDR3aa: CASSPLGRGMPDTQYF
v_gene: TRBV7-2; abundance: few; len: 17; j_gene: TRBJ2-3; d_gene: TRBD2; CDR3nt: TGTGCCAGCAGCTTAGGGGGCGGGGGGGGACTCACAGATACGCAGTATTTT; CDR3aa: CASSLGGGGGLTDTQYF
v_gene: TRBV29-1; abundance: many; len: 12; j_gene: TRBJ2-7; d_gene: NA; CDR3nt: TGCAGCGTTGGGTTACTAGGCTCCGAGCAGTACTTC; CDR3aa: CSVGLLGSEQYF
v_gene: TRBV30; abundance: few; len: 14; j_gene: TRBJ1-1; d_gene: NA; CDR3nt: TGTGCCTGGAGTGATCCCCAAGTGGACACTGAAGCTTTCTTT; CDR3aa: CAWSDPQVDTEAFF
v_gene: TRBV20-1; abundance: many; len: 12; j_gene: TRBJ2-4; d_gene: TRBD1; CDR3nt: TGCAGTGCTTCCGGGACAGAAACTTTTCAGTACTTC; CDR3aa: CSASGTETFQYF
v_gene: TRBV7-9; abundance: many; len: 16; j_gene: TRBJ2-3; d_gene: NA; CDR3nt: TGTGCCAGCAGAGTCCCCGGAGGGCCGGGCGCAGATACGCAGTATTTT; CDR3aa: CASRVPGGPGADTQYF
v_gene: TRBV27; abundance: many; len: 15; j_gene: TRBJ2-7; d_gene: NA; CDR3nt: TGTGCCAGCAGCACCTCCTTGGCAGGATACTACGAGCAGTACTTC; CDR3aa: CASSTSLAGYYEQYF
v_gene: TRBV19; abundance: many; len: 14; j_gene: TRBJ1-1; d_gene: NA; CDR3nt: TGTGCCAGTAGTATACAGGTTGGGTACACTGAAGCTTTCTTT; CDR3aa: CASSIQVGYTEAFF
v_gene: TRBV5-1; abundance: many; len: 16; j_gene: TRBJ1-4; d_gene: NA; CDR3nt: TGCGCCAGCAGCTTAGACGGAGGGGCAACTAATGAAAAACTGTTTTTT; CDR3aa: CASSLDGGATNEKLFF
v_gene: TRBV20-1; abundance: many; len: 15; j_gene: TRBJ2-7; d_gene: NA; CDR3nt: TGCAGTGCCCCTCGCACGGGACAACCTACCTACGAGCAGTACTTC; CDR3aa: CSAPRTGQPTYEQYF
v_gene: TRBV6-5; abundance: NA; len: 13; j_gene: TRBJ2-7; d_gene: NA; CDR3nt: TGTGCCAGCAGTTACTCGAGTCAGCGCGAGCAGTACTTC; CDR3aa: CASSYSSQREQYF
v_gene: TRBV6-2/TRBV6-3; abundance: many; len: 13; j_gene: TRBJ2-5; d_gene: NA; CDR3nt: TGTGCCAGCCTACCCAGGACACAAGAGACCCAGTACTTC; CDR3aa: CASLPRTQETQYF
v_gene: TRBV7-9; abundance: many; len: 16; j_gene: TRBJ2-1; d_gene: NA; CDR3nt: TGTGCCAGCAGCTTAGTGGGCCAGGGATGGGACAATGAGCAGTTCTTC; CDR3aa: CASSLVGQGWDNEQFF
v_gene: TRBV7-6; abundance: many; len: 14; j_gene: TRBJ2-4; d_gene: NA; CDR3nt: TGTGCCAGCAGCCCTGACCTAGCCAAAAACATTCAGTACTTC; CDR3aa: CASSPDLAKNIQYF
v_gene: TRBV11-2; abundance: many; len: 14; j_gene: TRBJ2-6; d_gene: NA; CDR3nt: TGTGCCAGCAGCTCCCACTCTGGGGCCAACGTCCTGACTTTC; CDR3aa: CASSSHSGANVLTF
v_gene: TRBV2; abundance: many; len: 15; j_gene: TRBJ2-7; d_gene: NA; CDR3nt: TGTGCCAGCAGTGAAAGTGGCGGGGTTACCTACGAGCAGTACTTC; CDR3aa: CASSESGGVTYEQYF
v_gene: TRBV7-2; abundance: many; len: 15; j_gene: TRBJ2-3; d_gene: NA; CDR3nt: TGTGCCAGCAGCTTAGGGCTCCCTCGCACAGATACGCAGTATTTT; CDR3aa: CASSLGLPRTDTQYF
v_gene: TRBV12-3/TRBV12-4; abundance: many; len: 15; j_gene: TRBJ2-1; d_gene: NA; CDR3nt: TGTGCCAGCAGTTTAGGCAGGGTCTCCTACAATGAGCAGTTCTTC; CDR3aa: CASSLGRVSYNEQFF
v_gene: TRBV12-3/TRBV12-4; abundance: many; len: 13; j_gene: TRBJ1-1; d_gene: TRBD1; CDR3nt: TGTGCCAGCAGTTTCGGACAGGGCTGGAAAGCTTTCTTT; CDR3aa: CASSFGQGWKAFF